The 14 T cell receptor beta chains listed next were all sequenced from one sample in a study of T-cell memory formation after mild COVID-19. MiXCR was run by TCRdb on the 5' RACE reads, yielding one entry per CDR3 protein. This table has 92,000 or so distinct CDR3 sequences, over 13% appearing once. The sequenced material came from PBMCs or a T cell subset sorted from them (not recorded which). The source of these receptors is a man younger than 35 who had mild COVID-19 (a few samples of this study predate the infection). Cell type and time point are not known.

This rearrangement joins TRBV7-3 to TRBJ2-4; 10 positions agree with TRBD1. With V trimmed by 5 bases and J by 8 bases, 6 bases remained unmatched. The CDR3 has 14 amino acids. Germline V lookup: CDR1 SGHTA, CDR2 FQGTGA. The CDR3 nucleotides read TGTGCCAGCAGCCTGGGACAGGGGATGCACATTCAGTACTTC. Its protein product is CASSLGQGMHIQYF.

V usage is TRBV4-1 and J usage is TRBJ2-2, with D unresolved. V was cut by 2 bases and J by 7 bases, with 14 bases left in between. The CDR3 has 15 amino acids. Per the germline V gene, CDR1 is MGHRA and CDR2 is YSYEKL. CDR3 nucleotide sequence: TGCGCCAGCAGCCAACCATGGACGGCCCGCGGGGAGCTGTTTTTT. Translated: CASSQPWTARGELFF.

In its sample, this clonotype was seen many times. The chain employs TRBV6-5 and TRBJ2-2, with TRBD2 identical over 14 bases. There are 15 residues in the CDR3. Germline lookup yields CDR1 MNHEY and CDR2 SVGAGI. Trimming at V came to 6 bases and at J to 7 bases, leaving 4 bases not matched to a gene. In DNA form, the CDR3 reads TGTGCCAGCAGGTCCGGACTAGCGGGGGGCGGGGAGCTGTTTTTT. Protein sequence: CASRSGLAGGGELFF.

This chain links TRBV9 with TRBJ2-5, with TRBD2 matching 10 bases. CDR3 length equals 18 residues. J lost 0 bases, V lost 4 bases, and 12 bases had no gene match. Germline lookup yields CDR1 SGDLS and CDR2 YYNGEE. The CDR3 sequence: CASSREVLAGANQETQYF. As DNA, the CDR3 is TGTGCCAGCAGCCGTGAGGTGCTAGCGGGGGCAAACCAAGAGACCCAGTACTTC.

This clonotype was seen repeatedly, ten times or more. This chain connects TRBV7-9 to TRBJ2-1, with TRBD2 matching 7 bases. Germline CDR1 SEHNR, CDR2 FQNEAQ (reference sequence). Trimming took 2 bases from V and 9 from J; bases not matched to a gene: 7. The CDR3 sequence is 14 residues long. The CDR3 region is CASSLLGAGSEQFF. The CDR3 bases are TGTGCCAGCAGCTTACTGGGAGCGGGGAGTGAGCAGTTCTTC. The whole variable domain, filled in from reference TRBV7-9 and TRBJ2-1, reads DTGVSQNPRHKITKRGQNVTFRCDPISEHNRLYWYRQTLGQGPEFLTYFQNEAQLEKSRLLSDRFSAERPKGSFSTLEIQRTEQGDSAMYLCASSLLGAGSEQFFGPGTRLTVL.

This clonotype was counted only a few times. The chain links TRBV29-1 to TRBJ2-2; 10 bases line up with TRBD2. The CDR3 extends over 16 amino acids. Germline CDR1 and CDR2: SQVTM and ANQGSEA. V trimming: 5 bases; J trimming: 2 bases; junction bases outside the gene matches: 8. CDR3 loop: CSVSLAGADNTGELFF. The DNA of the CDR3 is TGCAGCGTTAGCCTAGCGGGGGCCGATAACACCGGGGAGCTGTTTTTT.

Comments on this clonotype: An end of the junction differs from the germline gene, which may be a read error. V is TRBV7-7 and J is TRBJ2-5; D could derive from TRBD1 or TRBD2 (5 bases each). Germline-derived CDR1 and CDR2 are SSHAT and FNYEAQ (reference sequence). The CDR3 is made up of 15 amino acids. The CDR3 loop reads CASSPSPGPQETQYF. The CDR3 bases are TGTGCTAGCAGCCCTAGCCCAGGGCCCCAAGAGACCCAGTACTTC.

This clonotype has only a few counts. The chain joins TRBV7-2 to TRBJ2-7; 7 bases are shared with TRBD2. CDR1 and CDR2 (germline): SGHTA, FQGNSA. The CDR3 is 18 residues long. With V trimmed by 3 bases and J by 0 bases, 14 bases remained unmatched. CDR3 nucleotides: TGTGCCAGCAGCTTCCCTAGGGGCGGGGGAAAGCCCTCCTACGAGCAGTACTTC. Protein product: CASSFPRGGGKPSYEQYF.

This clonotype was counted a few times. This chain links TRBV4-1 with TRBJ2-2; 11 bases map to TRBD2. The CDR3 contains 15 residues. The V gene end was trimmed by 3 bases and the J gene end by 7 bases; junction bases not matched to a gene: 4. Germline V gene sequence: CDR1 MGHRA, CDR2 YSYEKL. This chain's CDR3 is CASSQTSGAYGELFF. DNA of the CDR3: TGCGCCAGCAGCCAGACTAGCGGGGCTTACGGGGAGCTGTTTTTT.

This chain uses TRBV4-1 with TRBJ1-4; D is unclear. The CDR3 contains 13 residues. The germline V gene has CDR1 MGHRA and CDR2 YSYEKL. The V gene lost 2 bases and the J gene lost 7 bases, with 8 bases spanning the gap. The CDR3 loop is CASSQQLVEKLFF. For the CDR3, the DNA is TGCGCCAGCAGCCAACAGCTGGTTGAAAAACTGTTTTTT.

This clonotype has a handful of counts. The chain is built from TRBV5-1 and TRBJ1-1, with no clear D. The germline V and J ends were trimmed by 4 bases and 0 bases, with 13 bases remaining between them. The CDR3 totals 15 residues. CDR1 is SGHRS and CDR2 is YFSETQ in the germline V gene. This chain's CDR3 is CASSPREFMNTEAFF. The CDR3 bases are TGCGCCAGCAGCCCCCGCGAGTTCATGAACACTGAAGCTTTCTTT.

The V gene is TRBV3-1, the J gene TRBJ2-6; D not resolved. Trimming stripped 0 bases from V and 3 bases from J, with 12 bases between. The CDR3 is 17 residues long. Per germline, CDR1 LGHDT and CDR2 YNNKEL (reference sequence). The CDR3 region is CASSQERSGGGANVLTF. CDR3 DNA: TGTGCCAGCAGCCAAGAGAGGTCGGGTGGTGGGGCCAACGTCCTGACTTTC.

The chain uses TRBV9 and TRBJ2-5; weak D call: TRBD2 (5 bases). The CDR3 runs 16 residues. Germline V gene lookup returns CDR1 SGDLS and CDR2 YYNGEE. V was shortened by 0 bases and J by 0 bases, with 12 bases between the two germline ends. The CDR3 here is CASSVVGLRYQETQYF. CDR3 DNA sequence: TGTGCCAGCAGCGTAGTAGGACTTCGGTACCAAGAGACCCAGTACTTC.

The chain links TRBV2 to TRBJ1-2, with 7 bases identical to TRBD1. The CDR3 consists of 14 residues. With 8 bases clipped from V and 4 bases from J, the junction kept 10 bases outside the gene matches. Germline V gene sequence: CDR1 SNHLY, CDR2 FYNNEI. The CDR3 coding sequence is TGTGCCAGCCAAAGACAGGGATACCCCTATGGCTACACCTTC. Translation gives CASQRQGYPYGYTF.